The 9 T cell receptor beta chains in this list originate from one sample, sequenced in a study of blood T cells in healthy people across ages. Primed by a sample-barcoded 5' primer and a J-beta primer mix, a second PCR proceeded for about 6 to 11 cycles. Using its own MiXCR run on the 5' RACE reads, TCRdb lists one record per CDR3 protein. The sample gives hundreds of thousands of distinct CDR3 sequences, 40% to 50% of which show up once; approximately 31% is in the top ten. The sequenced sample was blood. The receptors stem from a man at least 80 years old in good health.

V and J are TRBV12-3 or TRBV12-4 and TRBJ1-3, with D possibly matching TRBD1 (5 bases). This CDR3 has 15 residues. Trimming removed 5 bases from V and 0 bases from J, with 11 bases in between. The CDR3 is CASSRDGHSGNTIYF. The CDR3, as DNA: TGTGCCAGCAGTCGGGACGGACACTCTGGAAACACCATATATTTT.

This chain connects TRBV20-1 to TRBJ2-5; no clear D. Between the trimmed V and J ends, which lost 3 bases and 5 bases, there was a span of 7 bases. The CDR3 is 11 amino acids. Germline loops: CDR1 DFQATT, CDR2 SNEGSKA (reference sequence). The CDR3 region is CSASKRETQYF. The CDR3 coding sequence is TGCAGTGCTAGTAAAAGGGAGACCCAGTACTTC.

This clonotype was seen a handful of times. The V and J genes are TRBV20-1 and TRBJ1-1; D not certain. This CDR3 has 11 amino acids. The V gene's germline CDR1 is DFQATT and CDR2 SNEGSKA (reference sequence). CDR3 amino acids: CIAWENTEAFF. As DNA, the CDR3 is TGCATCGCCTGGGAAAACACTGAAGCTTTCTTT.

About this clonotype itself: A read error may produce the germline difference seen at one junction end. The chain has TRBV6-2 or TRBV6-3 and TRBJ2-7, with D perhaps TRBD1 or TRBD2 (6 bases each). The CDR3 is made up of 16 amino acids. The V gene's germline CDR1 is MNHEY and CDR2 SVGEGT. CDR3 DNA: TGTGCCAGCAGTGACTCCCGAAAGGACAAAGGGGGGATCCAGTACTTC. This codes for CASSDSRKDKGGIQYF.

To note about this clonotype: A much larger clone differs from this one at a single base, so this may be a read error. The rearrangement links TRBV9 to TRBJ2-7; D gene unclear. The CDR3 is 14 residues long. The germline gives CDR1 SGDLS, CDR2 YYNGEE. The DNA for the CDR3 is TGTGCCAACAGCGTTGGCTATTCCGGCTACGAGCAGTACTTC. It codes for CANSVGYSGYEQYF.

This rearrangement joins TRBV14 to TRBJ1-1; 9 bases fit TRBD1. The CDR3 loop spans 15 amino acids. The ends lost 1 base at V and 11 bases at J; junction bases unmatched: 11. CDR1 and CDR2 from the germline V gene are SGHDN and FVKESK. CDR3 DNA: TGTGCCAGCAGCCAAGCCGGGACAGGGCTGGGCAAGGCTTTCTTT. Translated, it gives CASSQAGTGLGKAFF.

For this clonotype: A much larger clone differs by one base, so this may be a read error. V usage is TRBV10-2 and J usage is TRBJ2-5, with D perhaps TRBD2 (5 bases). The CDR3 covers 12 residues. V was shortened by 6 bases and J by 5 bases, with 10 bases between the two germline ends. Germline values: CDR1 WSHSY, CDR2 SAAADI. The CDR3 is CASREPGETQYF. The CDR3 DNA is TGCGCCAGCAGGGAGCCGGGGGAGACCCAGTACTTC.

The gene calls are TRBV20-1 and TRBJ1-1; 7 bases fit TRBD1. The germline gives CDR1 DFQATT, CDR2 SNEGSKA (reference sequence). J was trimmed by 1 base and V by 6 bases; bases with no gene match: 5. The CDR3 has 13 amino acids. This CDR3 reads CSAVRTGNTEAFF. CDR3 coding DNA: TGCAGTGCCGTACGGACAGGGAACACTGAAGCTTTCTTT.

The V call is TRBV7-8, the J call TRBJ2-1; perhaps D is TRBD1 or TRBD2 (5 bases each). The CDR3 is 14 residues long. The V end was cut by 5 bases, the J end by 10 bases, with 18 bases between. CDR1 and CDR2 (germline): SGHVS, FQNEAQ. CDR3: CASSIRRGSYEQFF. CDR3 nucleotides: TGTGCCAGCAGCATCCGACGGGGCTCCTACGAGCAGTTCTTC.